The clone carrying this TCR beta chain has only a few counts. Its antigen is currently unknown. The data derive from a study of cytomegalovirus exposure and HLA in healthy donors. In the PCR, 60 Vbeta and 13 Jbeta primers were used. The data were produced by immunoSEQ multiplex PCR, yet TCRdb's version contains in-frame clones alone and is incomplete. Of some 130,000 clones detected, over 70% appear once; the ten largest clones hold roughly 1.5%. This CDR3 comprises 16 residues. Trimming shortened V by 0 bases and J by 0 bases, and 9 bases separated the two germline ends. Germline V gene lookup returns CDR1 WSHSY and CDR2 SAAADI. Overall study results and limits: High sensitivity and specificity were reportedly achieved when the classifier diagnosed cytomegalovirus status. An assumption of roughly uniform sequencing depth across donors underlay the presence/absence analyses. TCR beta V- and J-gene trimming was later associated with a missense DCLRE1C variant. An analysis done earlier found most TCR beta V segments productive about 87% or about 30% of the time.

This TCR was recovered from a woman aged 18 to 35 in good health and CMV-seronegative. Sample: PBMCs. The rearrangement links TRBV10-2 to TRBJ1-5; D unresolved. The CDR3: CASSESPGNSNQPQHF. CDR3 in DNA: TGCGCCAGCAGTGAGTCGCCCGGGAATAGCAATCAGCCCCAGCATTTT.